The clone carrying this T cell receptor beta chain came up a few times. The CDR3 is made up of 18 amino acids. Germline V gene sequence: CDR1 MNHEY, CDR2 SMNVEV (reference sequence). J was trimmed by 2 bases and V by 2 bases; bases with no gene match: 12. Using immunoSEQ multiplex PCR, the repertoire was profiled, and TCRdb retains in-frame clones only, with some absent. This table holds about 250,000 clones, 88% found once. The data belong to a study of blood T cell repertoires in COVID-19. The chain joins TRBV27 to TRBJ2-7; 10 nucleotides agree with TRBD2. This receptor was taken from a woman in her thirties or forties who had recovered from COVID-19. The specimen was peripheral blood. The CDR3 bases are TGTGCCAGCAGTTTAAGGGGGCTAGCGGGAGCTCCCCCCTACGAGCAGTACTTC. Amino acid sequence: CASSLRGLAGAPPYEQYF.